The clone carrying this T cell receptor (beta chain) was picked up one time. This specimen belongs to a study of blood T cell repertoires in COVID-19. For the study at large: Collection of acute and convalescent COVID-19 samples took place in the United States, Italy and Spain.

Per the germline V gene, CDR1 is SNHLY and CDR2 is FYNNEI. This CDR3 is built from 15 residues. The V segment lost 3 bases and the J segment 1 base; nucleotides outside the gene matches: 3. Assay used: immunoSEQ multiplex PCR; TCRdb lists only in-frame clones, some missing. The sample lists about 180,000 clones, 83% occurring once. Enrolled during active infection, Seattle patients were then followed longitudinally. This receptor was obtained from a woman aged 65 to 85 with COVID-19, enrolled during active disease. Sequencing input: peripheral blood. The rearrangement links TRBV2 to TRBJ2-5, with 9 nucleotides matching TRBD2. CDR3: CASSELAGLQETQYF. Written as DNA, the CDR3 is TGTGCCAGCAGTGAGCTAGCGGGACTCCAAGAGACCCAGTACTTC.